Reported below is one TCR beta chain. Its cognate antigen is unknown. Because the CDR3's place on the DNA is in doubt, the DNA is left out and the CDR3 is given as listed by TCRdb. This record comes from a study of identical twins. Overall study results and limits: Within twin pairs, the out-of-frame alpha sequences they shared showed excess low generation probability.

TCRdb re-analysed the 5' RACE reads in MiXCR, keeping a single row per CDR3 protein. Of about 810,000 distinct CDR3 sequences listed, approximately 13% are singletons. The donor group consisted entirely of healthy Caucasians. From its first to its last residue, the CDR3 has 18 amino acids. CDR1 is ENHRY, CDR2 SYGVKD, per germline. This same sample was also part of a study on yellow fever vaccine responses in identical twins.

The chain combines TRBV10-3 with TRBJ2-2; the table assigns TRBD1, which was not confirmed against the DNA. The sequenced sample was PBMCs. The sequence was collected from a woman under 30 in good health. This chain's CDR3 is CAISEDPPLDKAGGELFF.